A selection of T cell receptor beta chains follows, all from one sample in a study of blood T cell repertoires in COVID-19. Only in-frame clones appear in the TCRdb table, and some are missing; sequencing was by immunoSEQ multiplex PCR. Of 300,000 to 350,000 clones in the sample, 85% to 90% are singletons; the top ten hold under 3%. The sequenced material came from peripheral blood. These receptors all come from a woman aged 25 to 39 with COVID-19, enrolled during active disease. The CDR3 runs from the conserved cysteine through the conserved F or W. A D gene is named only where the DNA matches it firmly. Clone size is not always given. Where it is, it says once, few, many or a class for expanded clones.

D	V	size	J	CDR3	DNA
TRBD1	TRBV2	once	TRBJ1-2	CASSVGPTGGTGYTF	TGTGCCAGCAGTGTCGGGCCGACAGGGGGCACTGGCTACACCTTC
TRBD2	TRBV11-2	NA	TRBJ2-7	CASSLDSGLAGYEQYF	TGTGCCAGCAGCTTAGATTCCGGACTAGCGGGATACGAGCAGTACTTC
NA	TRBV9	NA	TRBJ2-5	CASSVWGTHVQETQYF	TGTGCCAGCAGCGTTTGGGGCACCCATGTCCAAGAGACCCAGTACTTC
NA	TRBV18	NA	TRBJ1-2	CASSPTENYGYTF	TGTGCCAGCTCACCAACAGAGAACTATGGCTACACCTTC
NA	TRBV15	NA	TRBJ2-1	CATSRDTGTYNEQFF	TGTGCCACCAGCAGAGATACGGGGACATACAATGAGCAGTTCTTC
NA	TRBV19	NA	TRBJ2-1	CASSIFPDWNEQFF	TGTGCCAGTAGTATTTTCCCCGACTGGAATGAGCAGTTCTTC
TRBD1	TRBV11-2	NA	TRBJ1-2	CASSLAGGYGYTF	TGTGCCAGCAGCTTAGCAGGGGGCTATGGCTACACCTTC
TRBD1	TRBV19	few	TRBJ2-1	CASSTLGQGPLEQFF	TGTGCCAGTAGTACCCTGGGACAGGGTCCCCTTGAGCAGTTCTTC
TRBD1	TRBV30	NA	TRBJ1-4	CAWSPGGADEKLFF	TGTGCCTGGAGTCCAGGGGGCGCAGATGAAAAACTGTTTTTT
TRBD1	TRBV19	NA	TRBJ2-5	CASTPGQYQETQYF	TGTGCCAGTACCCCGGGACAGTACCAAGAGACCCAGTACTTC
NA	TRBV5-1	NA	TRBJ1-6	CASSLERDTNSPLHF	TGCGCCAGCAGCTTGGAACGGGACACCAATTCACCCCTCCACTTT
NA	TRBV11-2	NA	TRBJ2-1	CASSLETDPMIDEQFF	TGTGCCAGCAGCTTAGAGACAGACCCAATGATCGATGAGCAGTTCTTC
TRBD1	TRBV2	NA	TRBJ1-4	CAGQGDGNEKLFF	TGTGCCGGGCAGGGGGACGGTAACGAAAAACTGTTTTTT
NA	TRBV2	NA	TRBJ1-1	CASSEQGMNTEAFF	TGTGCCAGCAGTGAACAGGGGATGAACACTGAAGCTTTCTTT
NA	TRBV29-1	NA	TRBJ1-1	CSAKGGDGSEAFF	TGCAGCGCCAAAGGGGGGGATGGCTCTGAAGCTTTCTTT
TRBD2	TRBV4-2	NA	TRBJ2-2	CASSQETAGGAGGELFF	TGTGCCAGCAGCCAAGAAACAGCGGGAGGTGCTGGCGGGGAGCTGTTTTTT
NA	TRBV11-2	NA	TRBJ1-1	CASSLEGIWNTEAFF	TGTGCCAGCAGCTTAGAGGGCATATGGAACACTGAAGCTTTCTTT
TRBD1	TRBV2	NA	TRBJ2-7	CASSWDRTTYEQYF	TGTGCCAGTTCATGGGACAGGACGACCTACGAGCAGTACTTC
TRBD1	TRBV7-2	NA	TRBJ1-1	CASSSTGGGTEAFF	TGTGCCAGCAGCTCCACAGGGGGCGGCACTGAAGCTTTCTTT
NA	TRBV20-1	NA	TRBJ2-3	CSASLGGAEDTQYF	TGCAGTGCTAGTTTAGGGGGAGCCGAAGATACGCAGTATTTT
TRBD1	TRBV28	NA	TRBJ2-7	CASSDSGTGTDEQYF	TGTGCCAGCAGTGACTCCGGGACAGGTACGGACGAGCAGTACTTC
TRBD1	TRBV5-1	NA	TRBJ2-7	CASSSTGVFFYEQYF	TGCGCCAGCAGCTCCACAGGGGTCTTCTTCTACGAGCAGTACTTC
TRBD2	TRBV5-1	NA	TRBJ2-4	CASSLELAGAKNIQYF	TGCGCCAGCAGCTTGGAACTAGCGGGAGCCAAAAACATTCAGTACTTC
TRBD2	TRBV19	NA	TRBJ2-7	CANKTKAGGRYEQYF	TGTGCCAACAAAACCAAAGCGGGAGGACGGTACGAGCAGTACTTC
TRBD2	TRBV24-1	once	TRBJ2-3	CATSALTSGMASDTQYF	TGTGCCACCAGTGCCCTGACTAGCGGGATGGCCTCAGATACGCAGTATTTT
TRBD1	TRBV19	NA	TRBJ1-5	CASTPDRGGGQPQHF	TGTGCCAGTACCCCGGACAGGGGAGGAGGTCAGCCCCAGCATTTT
NA	TRBV13	NA	TRBJ2-7	CASSGGFPPYEQYF	TGTGCCAGCAGCGGAGGCTTCCCTCCCTACGAGCAGTACTTC
TRBD1	TRBV3-1/TRBV3-2	NA	TRBJ2-5	CASSQVRSQGQETQYF	TGTGCCAGCAGCCAAGTTCGGTCGCAGGGACAGGAGACCCAGTACTTC
NA	TRBV27	NA	TRBJ2-2	CASSLVASPNTGELFF	TGTGCCAGCAGTTTAGTGGCTAGCCCTAACACCGGGGAGCTGTTTTTT
TRBD1	TRBV25-1	NA	TRBJ2-7	CASSDPTGGYLSEQYF	TGTGCCAGCAGTGACCCTACAGGGGGCTATTTAAGCGAGCAGTACTTC
NA	TRBV29-1	NA	TRBJ1-2	CSGVGAFYGYTF	TGCAGCGGTGTTGGGGCGTTCTATGGCTACACCTTC
NA	TRBV9	NA	TRBJ1-1	CASSVGGELNTEAFF	TGTGCCAGCAGCGTAGGAGGCGAGTTGAACACTGAAGCTTTCTTT
NA	TRBV7-8	NA	TRBJ2-2	CASSSTQGQPTGELFF	TGTGCCAGCAGCTCCACGCAAGGACAGCCGACCGGGGAGCTGTTTTTT
NA	TRBV19	NA	TRBJ1-4	CASSEAGVEKLFF	TGTGCCAGTAGTGAGGCAGGGGTCGAAAAACTGTTTTTT
NA	TRBV3-1/TRBV3-2	NA	TRBJ2-7	CASSQYRGTATYEQYF	TGTGCCAGCAGCCAATATCGGGGGACAGCGACCTACGAGCAGTACTTC
NA	TRBV19	NA	TRBJ2-7	CASSITGTYEQYF	TGTGCCAGTAGTATAACAGGGACCTACGAGCAGTACTTC
TRBD2	TRBV7-9	NA	TRBJ2-7	CASSLAETSGYEQYF	TGTGCCAGCAGCTTAGCTGAGACTAGCGGCTACGAGCAGTACTTC
NA	TRBV4-1	NA	TRBJ1-1	CASSQLRNTEAFF	TGCGCCAGCAGCCAGTTGCGGAACACTGAAGCTTTCTTT
NA	TRBV5-6	NA	TRBJ1-1	CASSSYGTTESNTEAFF	TGTGCCAGCAGCTCTTATGGGACAACCGAGTCGAACACTGAAGCTTTCTTT
NA	TRBV27	NA	TRBJ1-1	CASSLNGDMNTEAFF	TGTGCCAGCAGTCTTAACGGAGATATGAACACTGAAGCTTTCTTT
TRBD1	TRBV5-8	few	TRBJ2-5	CASRRTGGQETQYF	TGTGCCAGCAGACGGACAGGGGGGCAAGAGACCCAGTACTTC
TRBD1	TRBV2	NA	TRBJ1-6	CASRTTGTGNSPLHF	TGTGCCAGCAGGACTACCGGGACAGGGAATTCACCCCTCCACTTT
NA	TRBV3-1/TRBV3-2	NA	TRBJ1-1	CASSQDNTGLYLEAFF	TGTGCCAGCAGCCAAGATAACACGGGTTTGTATCTTGAAGCTTTCTTT
NA	TRBV9	once	TRBJ1-1	CASSLRGLNTEAFF	TGTGCCAGCAGCCTCCGGGGGTTGAACACTGAAGCTTTCTTT
NA	TRBV3-1/TRBV3-2	NA	TRBJ2-3	CASSQDPRTDTQYF	TGTGCCAGCAGCCAAGACCCGCGGACAGATACGCAGTATTTT
NA	TRBV2	NA	TRBJ1-4	CAISRNDGDEKLFF	TGTGCCATTTCGAGGAACGACGGGGATGAAAAACTGTTTTTT
TRBD1	TRBV5-1	NA	TRBJ2-3	CASREGGADTQYF	TGCGCCAGCCGAGAAGGGGGCGCAGATACGCAGTATTTT
NA	TRBV15	NA	TRBJ2-6	CATSDLTGSGANVLTF	TGTGCCACCAGCGATTTGACAGGAAGCGGGGCCAACGTCCTGACTTTC
NA	TRBV19	NA	TRBJ1-3	CASSIGATMRGNTIYF	TGTGCCAGTAGTATAGGAGCAACGATGAGAGGAAACACCATATATTTT
NA	TRBV14	NA	TRBJ1-2	CASSPHRGGPYTF	TGTGCCAGCAGCCCCCATCGTGGAGGGCCCTACACCTTC
NA	TRBV13	NA	TRBJ1-2	CASSYTLREPNGYTF	TGTGCCAGCAGCTATACCCTCCGAGAGCCGAATGGCTACACCTTC
TRBD1	TRBV19	NA	TRBJ2-5	CATPVGLSGTDIQETQYF	TGTGCCACCCCGGTCGGACTCTCCGGGACAGACATACAAGAGACCCAGTACTTC
NA	TRBV29-1	NA	TRBJ1-1	CSVVLRVDTEAFF	TGCAGCGTTGTATTGAGGGTGGACACTGAAGCTTTCTTT
TRBD2	TRBV5-8	NA	TRBJ2-7	CASSLYTRRGFSYEQYF	TGTGCCAGCAGCCTCTACACTAGGCGGGGGTTCTCCTACGAGCAGTACTTC
NA	TRBV2	NA	TRBJ1-6	CASSEQGKGSPLHF	TGTGCCAGCAGTGAACAGGGGAAAGGGTCACCCCTCCACTTT